The 31 T cell receptor beta chains listed next were all sequenced from one sample in a study of T cell responses to AZD1222 COVID-19 vaccine. This table comes from immunoSEQ multiplex PCR, and its TCRdb copy is limited to in-frame clones, with some not included. Of around 140,000 clones in the sample, 85% were seen once. Material: peripheral blood, obtained 28 days after the second dose of the MenACWY control vaccine. The receptor source for this set is an adult who received the MenACWY meningococcal vaccine as a control.

This rearrangement joins TRBV12-5 to TRBJ2-7, with 9 positions matching TRBD2. CDR3 length: 17 residues. The germline CDR1 and CDR2 sequences are LGHNT and FRNRAP. V was pared by 1 base and J by 2 bases, with 9 bases of the junction left unmatched. The CDR3 nucleotides are TGTGCTAGTGGTTTGGATTTTAGGAGCGGGAGGCCCTACGAGCAGTACTTC. It yields the protein CASGLDFRSGRPYEQYF.

This clone appeared a single time. The chain carries TRBV28 and TRBJ1-2; no clear D gene. Germline lookup yields CDR1 MDHEN and CDR2 SYDVKM. Trimming took off 1 base at V and 3 bases at J, with 9 bases between the two ends. The CDR3 loop spans 14 amino acids. CDR3 sequence: CASSLFPAYYGYTF. CDR3 nucleotide sequence: TGTGCCAGCAGTTTATTCCCGGCCTACTATGGCTACACCTTC.

The gene calls are TRBV19 and TRBJ2-2; TRBD1 matches at 8 bases. CDR1 LNHDA and CDR2 SQIVND come from the germline V gene (reference sequence). V was clipped by 11 bases and J by 5 bases; unmatched bases: 10. The CDR3 totals 14 residues. CDR3 in DNA: TGTGCCGGAAGGACAGGGAGAGAGACCGGGGAGCTGTTTTTT. This sequence encodes CAGRTGRETGELFF.

This clone was found a few times. The V gene is TRBV12-3 or TRBV12-4, the J gene TRBJ1-2, with D maybe TRBD1 (6 bases). Trimming shortened V by 6 bases and J by 4 bases, and 12 bases separated the two germline ends. The CDR3 totals 13 residues. The CDR3 sequence: CASSPTGLYGYTF. CDR3 nucleotides: TGTGCCAGCAGCCCGACAGGTCTCTATGGCTACACCTTC.

This rearrangement joins TRBV6-2 or TRBV6-3 to TRBJ1-4, with TRBD1 matching over 8 bases. The CDR3 extends over 13 amino acids. Germline lookup yields CDR1 MNHEY and CDR2 SVGEGT. Trimming removed 5 bases from V and 7 bases from J; junction bases left unmatched: 3. CDR3 sequence reads: CASSGDRSEKLFF. CDR3 bases: TGTGCCAGCAGTGGGGACAGGAGTGAAAAACTGTTTTTT.

This clone occurred once. The V call is TRBV7-2, the J call TRBJ2-3; no clear D. Per germline, CDR1 SGHTA and CDR2 FQGNSA. Trimming removed 3 bases from V and 4 bases from J, with 11 bases in between. The CDR3 is made up of 14 amino acids. CDR3 nucleotides: TGTGCCAGCAGCTTCATGCGAGGAGCAGATACGCAGTATTTT. Protein product: CASSFMRGADTQYF.

V usage is TRBV11-2 and J usage is TRBJ1-2; possibly TRBD1 for D (5 bases). There are 15 residues in the CDR3. Germline V gene sequence: CDR1 SGHAT, CDR2 FQNNGV. V lost 0 bases to trimming and J lost 4 bases, with 12 bases between them. CDR3 DNA: TGTGCCAGCAGCTTAGACCCCGCAGGGATCTATGGCTACACCTTC. Translated, it gives CASSLDPAGIYGYTF. The variable domain in full, completed from reference TRBV11-2 and TRBJ1-2, reads EAGVAQSPRYKIIEKRQSVAFWCNPISGHATLYWYQQILGQGPKLLIQFQNNGVVDDSQLPKDRFSAERLKGVDSTLKIQPAKLEDSAVYLCASSLDPAGIYGYTFGSGTRLTVV.

The chain uses TRBV5-1 and TRBJ2-1, with a tentative D call TRBD2 (5 bases). CDR3 size: 14 residues. The V end was cut by 1 base, the J end by 9 bases, with 14 bases between. Germline V gives CDR1 SGHRS, CDR2 YFSETQ. This chain's CDR3 is CASSLQPARGEQFF. In DNA, the CDR3 is TGCGCCAGCAGCTTGCAACCGGCCCGGGGTGAGCAGTTCTTC. Full variable domain (remainder filled in from reference TRBV5-1 and TRBJ2-1): KAGVTQTPRYLIKTRGQQVTLSCSPISGHRSVSWYQQTPGQGLQFLFEYFSETQRNKGNFPGRFSGRQFSNSRSEMNVSTLELGDSALYLCASSLQPARGEQFFGPGTRLTVL.

J is TRBJ2-2 and V is TRBV5-1, with TRBD1 identical over 7 bases. The CDR3 totals 15 residues. The trim removed 6 bases at V and 0 bases at J, leaving 5 bases unmatched. Germline V gene sequence: CDR1 SGHRS, CDR2 YFSETQ. CDR3 residues: CASTTGVTNTGELFF. The CDR3 DNA sequence: TGCGCCAGCACTACAGGGGTAACGAACACCGGGGAGCTGTTTTTT.

The chain combines TRBV2 with TRBJ1-5, with D possibly being TRBD1 (6 bases). V lost 6 bases and J 6 bases, leaving 18 bases between the germline ends. The CDR3 is 15 residues long. CDR1 and CDR2 from the germline V gene are SNHLY and FYNNEI. The CDR3 nucleotides read TGTGCCAGCAGCCTCCTCCGGGACAAAAGTCAGCCCCAGCATTTT. It specifies CASSLLRDKSQPQHF.

The chain is built from TRBV21-1 and TRBJ2-7; TRBD1 is the table's D call and was not checked against the DNA. TRBV21-1 is given as a pseudogene. This CDR3 is built from 13 residues. CDR3 region: CASSKADSYEQYV. The CDR3 nucleotides are TGTGCCAGCAGCAAAGCGGACAGCTACGAGCAGTACGTC.

Concerning this clone: A junction boundary mismatches the germline segment, possibly from a read error. V gene TRBV4-2 combines with J gene TRBJ2-2; the D call may be TRBD1 or TRBD2 (6 bases each). Germline values: CDR1 LGHNA, CDR2 YNFKEQ. The CDR3 consists of 17 residues. The chain's CDR3 is CASSQDTGGANSGELFF. The CDR3 nucleotides read TGTGCCAGCAGCCAAGATACCGGGGGCGCTAACAGCGGGGAGCTGTTTTTT.

This chain's CDR3 is CASRTTATSEYEQYF. CDR3 in DNA: TGCGCCAGCAGAACGACAGCGACCAGTGAGTACGAGCAGTACTTC. V gene TRBV10-1 combines with J gene TRBJ2-7; D is possibly TRBD1 (5 bases). Trimming took off 6 bases at V and 4 bases at J, with 19 bases between the two ends. This CDR3 comprises 15 residues. The germline gives CDR1 WNHNN, CDR2 SYGVQD (reference sequence).

The chain recombines TRBV3-1 (or the pseudogene TRBV3-2) with TRBJ2-7, with 11 bases lining up with TRBD2. This CDR3 spans 21 amino acids. The ends lost 0 bases at V and 6 bases at J; junction bases unmatched: 22. Germline-derived CDR1 and CDR2 are LGHDT and YNNKEL (reference sequence). The CDR3 DNA reads as TGTGCCAGCAGCCAAGATCGGATATCCGATTCTATAGCGGGAGGGCCGGGCGAGCAGTACTTC. This codes for CASSQDRISDSIAGGPGEQYF.

This clone was counted between two and nine times. The chain recombines TRBV18 with TRBJ1-1; a possible D gene is TRBD1 (6 bases). Per germline, CDR1 KGHSH and CDR2 LQKENI. The CDR3 sequence is 13 residues long. Trimming took off 6 bases at V and 8 bases at J, with 16 bases between the two ends. The CDR3 DNA reads as TGTGCCAGCTCCCGGGGACACGACGTCGAAGCTTTCTTT. The encoded protein is CASSRGHDVEAFF. Complete variable domain (other parts from reference TRBV18 and TRBJ1-1): NAGVMQNPRHLVRRRGQEARLRCSPMKGHSHVYWYRQLPEEGLKFMVYLQKENIIDESGMPKERFSAEFPKEGPSILRIQQVVRGDSAAYFCASSRGHDVEAFFGQGTRLTVV.

The rearrangement links TRBV28 to TRBJ2-3; the D gene is possibly TRBD2 (6 bases). Germline CDR1 is MDHEN and CDR2 is SYDVKM. The CDR3 length is 16 residues. The V and J ends lost 4 bases and 0 bases respectively, with 14 bases between them. CDR3 sequence (DNA): TGTGCCAGCAGTTGGGGTCGGGGGACTAGCACAGATACGCAGTATTTT. Translation: CASSWGRGTSTDTQYF.

The chain employs TRBV28 and TRBJ1-2, with D unclear. The CDR3 has 14 residues. Germline CDR1 MDHEN, CDR2 SYDVKM. With 2 bases removed from V and 0 bases from J, the gap between germline ends came to 7 bases. CDR3 region: CASSLLLTNYGYTF. The CDR3 bases are TGTGCCAGCAGTTTACTACTAACTAACTATGGCTACACCTTC.

The chain has TRBV4-3 and TRBJ2-7; no clear D. The ends were cut back, 1 base at V and 2 bases at J, with 6 bases in the middle. Germline V CDR1 and CDR2: LGHNA, YSLEER. The CDR3 runs 13 residues. The CDR3 loop reads CASSQAVTYEQYF. The CDR3 DNA is TGCGCCAGCAGCCAAGCGGTTACCTACGAGCAGTACTTC.

V gene TRBV15 combines with J gene TRBJ1-2; no reliable D call. Germline CDR1 reads LNHNV; CDR2 reads YYDKDF (reference sequence). This CDR3 has 15 residues. The germline V and J ends were trimmed by 0 bases and 2 bases, with 10 bases remaining between them. The CDR3 region is CATSRDQLWNYGYTF. The CDR3 DNA follows: TGTGCCACCAGCAGAGATCAGTTGTGGAACTATGGCTACACCTTC.

The V gene is TRBV30, the J gene TRBJ2-2; 7 bases are a match to TRBD2. With 0 bases clipped from V and 9 bases from J, the junction kept 4 bases outside the gene matches. The CDR3 loop spans 13 amino acids. CDR1 is GTSNPN, CDR2 SVGIG, per germline (reference sequence). CDR3 sequence (DNA): TGTGCCTGGAGTGTGCGGGAGATTAGGGAGCTGTTTTTT. It is translated as CAWSVREIRELFF.

V and J are TRBV3-1 (or the pseudogene TRBV3-2) and TRBJ2-1; TRBD2 is a possible D gene (6 bases). Germline V gives CDR1 LGHDT, CDR2 YNNKEL (reference sequence). This CDR3 contains 13 residues. Trimming removed 4 bases from V and 15 bases from J, with 19 bases in between. CDR3 nucleotides: TGTGCCAGCAGCCGCGATGGGGCGGGACTCCTGTTCTTC. This sequence encodes CASSRDGAGLLFF.

V and J are TRBV7-7 and TRBJ2-7; TRBD1 agrees at 8 bases. The CDR3 sequence is 16 residues long. The trim removed 5 bases at V and 0 bases at J, leaving 9 bases unmatched. Germline CDR1 reads SSHAT; CDR2 reads FNYEAQ (reference sequence). DNA for the CDR3: TGTGCCAGCAGCACTGGGCACAGGGGGAGCTCCTACGAGCAGTACGTC. Amino acids: CASSTGHRGSSYEQYV.

This chain connects TRBV23-1 to TRBJ1-2; D remains ambiguous. TRBV23-1 is given ORF status, its function remaining uncertain. CDR3 size: 15 residues. Trimming removed 9 bases from V and 1 base from J, with 18 bases in between. The CDR3: CARDAPFPGNYGYTF. The CDR3 DNA follows: TGCGCCAGGGACGCCCCCTTCCCGGGTAACTATGGCTACACCTTC.

The chain employs TRBV5-8 and TRBJ1-2, with a weak D call TRBD1 (5 bases). Germline-derived CDR1 and CDR2 are SGHTS and YDEGEE. V was clipped by 4 bases and J by 8 bases, with 21 bases between them. This CDR3 region has 15 residues. In DNA form, the CDR3 reads TGTGCCAGCAGCCGGGGGGTTACCGTTCTTAGAGGCTACACCTTC. It encodes CASSRGVTVLRGYTF.

V gene TRBV27 combines with J gene TRBJ1-1; D is unresolved. This CDR3 spans 13 amino acids. CDR1 and CDR2 (germline): MNHEY, SMNVEV (reference sequence). V gave up 5 bases and J gave up 0 bases, with 7 bases separating them. In DNA, the CDR3 is TGTGCCAGCAGTCCGACGGTGAACACTGAAGCTTTCTTT. It codes for CASSPTVNTEAFF.

This chain joins TRBV12-5 and TRBJ2-7; no clear D. CDR3 length equals 14 residues. Germline V gives CDR1 LGHNT, CDR2 FRNRAP. Trimming took 0 bases from V and 6 from J, leaving 12 bases between them. CDR3 nucleotide sequence: TGTGCTAGTGGTTTGGTAATCTTCCCAGGCGAGCAGTACTTC. Its translation: CASGLVIFPGEQYF.

This clone was seen a few times. V gene TRBV6-4 combines with J gene TRBJ2-7; D may be TRBD2 (7 bases). Looked up from germline, CDR1 is MRHNA and CDR2 is SNTAGT. CDR3 size: 13 residues. Trimming removed 8 bases from V and 2 bases from J, with 13 bases in between. The CDR3, as DNA: TGTGCCAGCGGGAGGGACAAAACCTACGAGCAGTACGTC. Translating gives CASGRDKTYEQYV.

CDR3 sequence reads: CASTPGSAYEQYF. The CDR3 DNA follows: TGTGCCAGCACCCCAGGAAGCGCCTACGAGCAGTACTTC. The J gene is TRBJ2-7, the V gene TRBV11-2; D gene uncertain. V was trimmed by 7 bases and J by 2 bases, leaving 12 bases between them. Germline-derived CDR1 and CDR2 are SGHAT and FQNNGV. This CDR3 is 13 amino acids long.

The chain is built from TRBV29-1 and TRBJ1-1, with D hard to call. The CDR3 has 12 amino acids. The germline CDR1 and CDR2 sequences are SQVTM and ANQGSEA. V lost 3 bases to trimming and J lost 0 bases, with 5 bases between them. Here the CDR3 reads CSVDGVNTEAFF. CDR3 coding DNA: TGCAGCGTTGATGGGGTGAACACTGAAGCTTTCTTT.

The chain has TRBV27 and TRBJ2-7; D is possibly TRBD1 (5 bases). Germline CDR1 is MNHEY and CDR2 is SMNVEV (reference sequence). This CDR3 is 14 amino acids long. V lost 1 base and J lost 5, with 12 bases in between. The CDR3 bases are TGTGCCAGCAGTTTATACCCCAGGGCGGACGAGCAGTACGTC. It yields the protein CASSLYPRADEQYV.

The V and J genes are TRBV4-3 and TRBJ2-7; 9 bases map to TRBD2. With 0 bases clipped from V and 3 bases from J, the junction kept 12 bases outside the gene matches. This CDR3 spans 18 amino acids. Germline assignment: CDR1 LGHNA and CDR2 YSLEER. The CDR3 DNA reads TGCGCCAGCAGCCAAGATTCTGGGGCTAGCGGGGCCATCTACGAGCAGTACTTC. Protein product: CASSQDSGASGAIYEQYF.